This T cell receptor (beta chain) was sequenced for a study of cytomegalovirus exposure and HLA in healthy donors. Study-wide results and limits: Reports showed the classifier diagnosing cytomegalovirus status with high specificity and sensitivity. The study labeled more than 150 TCR beta chains cytomegalovirus-associated. In a later analysis, specific HLA alleles were associated with 16,000 or so TCR beta sequences at a 0.05 false discovery rate.

Notes on this clone: Its target is not known.

Trimming shortened V by 0 bases and J by 2 bases, and 11 bases separated the two germline ends. Per the germline V gene, CDR1 is ENHRY and CDR2 is SYGVKD. The CDR3 extends over 15 amino acids. PCR used 60 Vbeta primers and 13 Jbeta primers. Generated by immunoSEQ multiplex PCR, the TCRdb table keeps only in-frame clones and is missing some. The table includes some 170,000 clones, over 75% detected once. All donors participated as healthy donors of bone marrow. Material: PBMCs. The chain uses TRBV10-3 and TRBJ2-7; D possibly corresponds to TRBD2 (5 bases). The sequence derives from a man aged 35-49 years in good health and CMV-seropositive. CDR3 loop: CAISESAGPAYEQYF. The CDR3 nucleotides read TGTGCCATCAGTGAGTCGGCGGGTCCCGCCTACGAGCAGTACTTC.